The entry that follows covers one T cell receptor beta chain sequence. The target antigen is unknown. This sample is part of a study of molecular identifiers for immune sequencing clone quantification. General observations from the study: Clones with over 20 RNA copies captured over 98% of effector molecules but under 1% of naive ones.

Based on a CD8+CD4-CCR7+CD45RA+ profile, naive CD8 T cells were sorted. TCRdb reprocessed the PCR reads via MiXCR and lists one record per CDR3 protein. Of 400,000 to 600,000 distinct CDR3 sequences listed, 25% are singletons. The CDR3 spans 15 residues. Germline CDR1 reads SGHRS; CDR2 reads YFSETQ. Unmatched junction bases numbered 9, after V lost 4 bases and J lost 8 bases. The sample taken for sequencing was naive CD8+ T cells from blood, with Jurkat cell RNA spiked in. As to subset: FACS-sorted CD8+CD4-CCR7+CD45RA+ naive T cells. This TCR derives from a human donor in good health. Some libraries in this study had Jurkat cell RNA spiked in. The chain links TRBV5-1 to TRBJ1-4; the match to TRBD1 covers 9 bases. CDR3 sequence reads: CASSPGQGTSEKLFF. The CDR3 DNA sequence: TGCGCCAGCAGCCCGGGACAGGGAACGAGCGAAAAACTGTTTTTT. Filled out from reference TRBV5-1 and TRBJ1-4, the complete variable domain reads KAGVTQTPRYLIKTRGQQVTLSCSPISGHRSVSWYQQTPGQGLQFLFEYFSETQRNKGNFPGRFSGRQFSNSRSEMNVSTLELGDSALYLCASSPGQGTSEKLFFGSGTQLSVL.